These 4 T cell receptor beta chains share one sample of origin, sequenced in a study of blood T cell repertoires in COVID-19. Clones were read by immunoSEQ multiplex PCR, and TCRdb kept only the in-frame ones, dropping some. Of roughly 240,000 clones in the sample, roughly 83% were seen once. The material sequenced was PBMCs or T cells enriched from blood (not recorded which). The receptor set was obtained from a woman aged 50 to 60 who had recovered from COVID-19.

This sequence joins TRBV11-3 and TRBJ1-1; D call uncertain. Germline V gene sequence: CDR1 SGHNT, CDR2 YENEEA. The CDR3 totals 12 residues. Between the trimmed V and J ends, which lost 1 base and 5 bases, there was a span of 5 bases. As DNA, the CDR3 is TGTGCCAGCAGCTTAGTGTATACTGAAGCTTTCTTT. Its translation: CASSLVYTEAFF.

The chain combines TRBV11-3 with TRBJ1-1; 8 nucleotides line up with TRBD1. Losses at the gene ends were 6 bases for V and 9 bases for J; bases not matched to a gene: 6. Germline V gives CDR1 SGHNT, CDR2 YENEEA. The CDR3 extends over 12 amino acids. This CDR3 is CASRRGQGKAFF. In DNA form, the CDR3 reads TGTGCCAGCAGACGAGGACAGGGCAAAGCTTTCTTT.

DNA for the CDR3: TGTGCCAGCGAAGCGCAAAATAATTCACCCCTCCACTTT. Residues: CASEAQNNSPLHF. This chain uses TRBV18 with TRBJ1-6; D remains unclear. V was clipped by 8 bases and J by 5 bases, with 10 bases between them. Germline CDR1 and CDR2: KGHSH and LQKENI. The CDR3 loop spans 13 amino acids. The variable domain in full, completed from reference TRBV18 and TRBJ1-6, reads NAGVMQNPRHLVRRRGQEARLRCSPMKGHSHVYWYRQLPEEGLKFMVYLQKENIIDESGMPKERFSAEFPKEGPSILRIQQVVRGDSAAYFCASEAQNNSPLHFGNGTRLTVT.

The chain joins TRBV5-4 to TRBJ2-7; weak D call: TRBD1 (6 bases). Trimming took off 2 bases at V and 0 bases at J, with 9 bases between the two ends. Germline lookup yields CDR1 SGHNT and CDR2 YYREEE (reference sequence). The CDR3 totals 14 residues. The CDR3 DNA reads TGTGCCAGCAGCTTAGGGGGAAACTCCTACGAGCAGTACTTC. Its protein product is CASSLGGNSYEQYF. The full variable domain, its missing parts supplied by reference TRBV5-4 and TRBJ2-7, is ETGVTQSPTHLIKTRGQQVTLRCSSQSGHNTVSWYQQALGQGPQFIFQYYREEENGRGNFPPRFSGLQFPNYSSELNVNALELDDSALYLCASSLGGNSYEQYFGPGTRLTVT.